This T cell receptor (beta chain) came from a study of identical twins. MiXCR, run by TCRdb on the 5' RACE reads, gives a single entry per CDR3 protein. The sample has 510,000 or so distinct CDR3 sequences, about 16% seen once. The germline CDR1 and CDR2 sequences are SGHRS and YFSETQ. The CDR3 runs 15 residues. Between the trimmed V and J ends, which lost 0 bases and 0 bases, there was a span of 9 bases. The same sample was also studied in work on yellow fever vaccine responses in identical twins.

Material: CD4+ T cells sorted from blood. The receptor was derived from a woman aged 18 to 35 in good health. The chain couples TRBV5-1 to TRBJ1-1; TRBD1 might be the D (5 bases). The DNA of the CDR3 is TGCGCCAGCAGCTTGGCCGCCAGGGTGAACACTGAAGCTTTCTTT. Translation: CASSLAARVNTEAFF.